The 10 T cell receptor beta chains listed next were all sequenced from one sample in a study of T cells expressing NK-cell markers. TCRdb reprocessed the 5' RACE reads, keeping one entry per CDR3 protein, no DNA. Its clone listing holds over 150,000 distinct CDR3 sequences. The sample was blood T cells: a sorted CD56 or NKG2C T cell subset, CD4+ or CD8+ T cells, or bulk PBMC T cells (not recorded which). The receptors derive from a woman aged 50 to 65 in good health.

This chain connects TRBV27 to TRBJ1-1; TCRdb's D call of TRBD1 is untestable without DNA. Per germline, CDR1 MNHEY and CDR2 SMNVEV (reference sequence). CDR3 length equals 16 residues. CDR3 in amino acids: CASSLIPGVEEPEAFF.

J is TRBJ1-1 and V is TRBV29-1; lacking DNA, the TRBD1 call made by TCRdb goes unchecked. CDR1 is SQVTM and CDR2 is ANQGSEA in the germline V gene. The CDR3 consists of 13 residues. The CDR3 reads CSGYGGLSTEAFF.

The rearrangement joins TRBV20-1 to TRBJ2-2. This CDR3 has 14 amino acids. CDR1 and CDR2 (germline): DFQATT, SNEGSKA (reference sequence). The CDR3 is CSAREVQRTGELFF.

CDR3 residues: CASSHNSPLAGGDTQYF. This sequence joins TRBV6-5 and TRBJ2-3; TCRdb lists TRBD2, though no DNA is available to test this call. CDR3 length: 17 residues. Germline V gene data show CDR1 as MNHEY and CDR2 as SVGAGI.

The chain uses TRBV11-2 and TRBJ2-4. The CDR3 has 15 amino acids. CDR1 and CDR2 (germline): SGHAT, FQNNGV. This CDR3 is CASRDGIQVKNIQYF. Full variable domain (rest looked up from reference TRBV11-2 and TRBJ2-4): EAGVAQSPRYKIIEKRQSVAFWCNPISGHATLYWYQQILGQGPKLLIQFQNNGVVDDSQLPKDRFSAERLKGVDSTLKIQPAKLEDSAVYLCASRDGIQVKNIQYFGAGTRLSVL.

The gene calls are TRBV7-3 and TRBJ2-3; TCRdb's D call, TRBD2, is unchecked because there is no DNA. From germline, CDR1 is SGHTA and CDR2 FQGTGA. This CDR3 comprises 15 residues. The CDR3: CASSSREGPSDTQYF.

The J gene is TRBJ2-3, the V gene TRBV15; TCRdb proposes TRBD2, but this gene call is untestable without DNA. Germline V gene lookup returns CDR1 LNHNV and CDR2 YYDKDF (reference sequence). The CDR3 runs to 16 residues. The CDR3 reads CATSRDLSGGADTQYF.

The rearrangement links TRBV19 to TRBJ2-1; the TRBD1 assignment by TCRdb is unverifiable without DNA. This CDR3 has 14 residues. Looked up from germline, CDR1 is LNHDA and CDR2 is SQIVND (reference sequence). CDR3 sequence: CASIPPGAENEQFF.

The chain couples TRBV20-1 to TRBJ2-2; without DNA, the TCRdb call of TRBD2 cannot be checked. Germline assignment: CDR1 DFQATT and CDR2 SNEGSKA (reference sequence). The CDR3 length is 16 residues. The CDR3 sequence is CSARDTKGLRAGELFF.

The V gene is TRBV7-3, the J gene TRBJ2-3; lacking DNA, the TRBD2 call made by TCRdb goes unchecked. This CDR3 contains 17 residues. Germline assignment: CDR1 SGHTA and CDR2 FQGTGA. The CDR3 loop is CASSLTLGRTYLDTQYF.